A single sample is the source of the 27 T cell receptor beta chains below, sequenced in a study of cytomegalovirus exposure and HLA in healthy donors. PCR was performed using 60 Vbeta and 13 Jbeta primers. Profiling relied on immunoSEQ multiplex PCR, and the TCRdb table lists in-frame clones only, not all of them. In the table there are 85,000 to 100,000 clones, around 77% of which are singletons. Sequencing was performed on PBMCs. The receptors derive from a man aged 35-49 years in good health and CMV-seronegative.

This chain uses TRBV6-5 with TRBJ2-1, with TRBD2 matching over 12 bases. CDR1 is MNHEY, CDR2 SVGAGI, per germline. The CDR3 runs 14 residues. Trimming removed 2 bases from V and 9 bases from J; junction bases left unmatched: 2. In nucleotides, the CDR3 is TGTGCCAGCAGTTACGTGACTAGCGGGGGTGAGCAGTTCTTC. It encodes CASSYVTSGGEQFF.

This clone occurred a few times. V usage is TRBV5-1 and J usage is TRBJ2-1; 11 nucleotides agree with TRBD2. This CDR3 region has 14 residues. The junction had 3 bases not matched to a gene; V was cut back by 6 bases and J by 4 bases. Looked up from germline, CDR1 is SGHRS and CDR2 is YFSETQ. CDR3 sequence (DNA): TGCGCCAGCACCCTAGCGGGAGGATACAATGAGCAGTTCTTC. It specifies CASTLAGGYNEQFF.

V gene TRBV28 combines with J gene TRBJ2-3, with 8 bases lining up with TRBD1. The CDR3 spans 15 residues. CDR1 MDHEN and CDR2 SYDVKM come from the germline V gene. J was trimmed by 2 bases and V by 3 bases; bases with no gene match: 4. CDR3 residues: CASSFRGQPTDTQYF. In DNA form, the CDR3 reads TGTGCCAGCAGTTTCAGGGGGCAACCCACAGATACGCAGTATTTT.

Concerning this clone: At one boundary the junction diverges from the germline segment, which might be a read error. The chain combines TRBV5-1 with TRBJ1-2; tentative D call: TRBD1 (5 bases). This CDR3 has 15 residues. The germline CDR1 and CDR2 sequences are SGHRS and YFSETQ. CDR3 nucleotide sequence: TGCGCCAGCAGCTTGGCGCCGGGCAGGGACTACGGCTACACCTTC. This codes for CASSLAPGRDYGYTF.

The chain combines TRBV12-5 with TRBJ1-1; D ambiguous. V was trimmed by 3 bases and J by 3 bases, leaving 14 bases between them. This CDR3 comprises 15 residues. Germline V gives CDR1 LGHNT, CDR2 FRNRAP. The chain's CDR3 is CASGLEWQAHTEAFF. DNA for the CDR3: TGTGCTAGTGGTTTAGAGTGGCAGGCCCACACTGAAGCTTTCTTT.

The chain links TRBV10-3 to TRBJ1-2, with D tentatively TRBD1 (5 bases). Trimming pared 0 bases from V and 7 bases from J, leaving 9 bases between. This CDR3 has 13 amino acids. Germline CDR1 and CDR2: ENHRY and SYGVKD. CDR3 coding DNA: TGTGCCATCAGTGAGTCGGGGGACTCTGGCTACACCTTC. Translating gives CAISESGDSGYTF.

The chain recombines TRBV19 with TRBJ2-3; D is possibly TRBD2 (6 bases). Trimming pared 7 bases from V and 0 bases from J, leaving 17 bases between. The germline gives CDR1 LNHDA, CDR2 SQIVND (reference sequence). This CDR3 contains 16 residues. Written as DNA, the CDR3 is TGTGCCAGTACCCTTAATGGGCTAGCGAGCACAGATACGCAGTATTTT. The encoded protein is CASTLNGLASTDTQYF.

CDR3 nucleotides: TGTGCCAGCAGCCCGACAGGGGCCTACGAGCAGTACTTC. Its protein is CASSPTGAYEQYF. The rearrangement links TRBV5-4 to TRBJ2-7; TRBD1 matches 8 bases. This CDR3 comprises 13 residues. With 4 bases clipped from V and 2 bases from J, the junction kept 2 bases outside the gene matches. Per the germline V gene, CDR1 is SGHNT and CDR2 is YYREEE (reference sequence). Supplemented by reference TRBV5-4 and TRBJ2-7, the full variable domain reads ETGVTQSPTHLIKTRGQQVTLRCSSQSGHNTVSWYQQALGQGPQFIFQYYREEENGRGNFPPRFSGLQFPNYSSELNVNALELDDSALYLCASSPTGAYEQYFGPGTRLTVT.

The V and J genes are TRBV28 and TRBJ2-5; 10 nucleotides agree with TRBD1. The CDR3 consists of 15 residues. Germline loops: CDR1 MDHEN, CDR2 SYDVKM. Trimming removed 7 bases from V and 4 bases from J; junction bases left unmatched: 9. The CDR3 nucleotides read TGTGCCAGCACCACGGTTCGGGACAGGGGAGAGACCCAGTACTTC. Translating it yields CASTTVRDRGETQYF.

The chain joins TRBV18 to TRBJ2-3; 7 bases map to TRBD2. Trimming removed 5 bases from V and 1 base from J; junction bases left unmatched: 6. The CDR3 runs 15 residues. Germline V gene lookup returns CDR1 KGHSH and CDR2 LQKENI. The CDR3 loop reads CASSSILAGTDTQYF. CDR3 sequence (DNA): TGTGCCAGCTCATCCATCCTAGCGGGCACAGATACGCAGTATTTT.

V and J are TRBV30 and TRBJ1-2; D ambiguous. Per the germline V gene, CDR1 is GTSNPN and CDR2 is SVGIG (reference sequence). CDR3 length: 16 residues. The V and J ends lost 0 bases and 4 bases respectively, with 18 bases between them. CDR3 coding DNA: TGTGCCTGGAGTGTACTTCATTCTGGTTCTTCCTATGGCTACACCTTC. This gives the protein CAWSVLHSGSSYGYTF. Drawing the rest from reference TRBV30 and TRBJ1-2, the complete variable domain is SQTIHQWPATLVQPVGSPLSLECTVEGTSNPNLYWYRQAAGRGLQLLFYSVGIGQISSEVPQNLSASRPQDRQFILSSKKLLLSDSGFYLCAWSVLHSGSSYGYTFGSGTRLTVV.

This rearrangement joins TRBV5-1 to TRBJ2-2, with 7 bases aligning to TRBD1. Trimming removed 7 bases from V and 4 bases from J; junction bases left unmatched: 10. The CDR3 consists of 15 residues. The germline V gene has CDR1 SGHRS and CDR2 YFSETQ. CDR3 nucleotides: TGCGCCAGCGACGCTGGTAGGGGGCCCACCGGGGAGCTGTTTTTT. It translates to CASDAGRGPTGELFF.

This chain uses TRBV7-6 with TRBJ1-5; a weak D match, TRBD1 (6 bases). Germline lookup yields CDR1 SGHVS and CDR2 FNYEAQ. The CDR3 contains 14 residues. Trimming pared 2 bases from V and 1 base from J, leaving 6 bases between. This chain's CDR3 is CASSLRGSNQPQHF. In nucleotides, the CDR3 is TGTGCCAGCAGCTTAAGGGGGAGCAATCAGCCCCAGCATTTT. Using reference TRBV7-6 and TRBJ1-5 for the parts outside the CDR3, the full variable domain is GAGVSQSPRYKVTKRGQDVALRCDPISGHVSLYWYRQALGQGPEFLTYFNYEAQQDKSGLPNDRFSAERPEGSISTLTIQRTEQRDSAMYRCASSLRGSNQPQHFGDGTRLSIL.

The chain uses TRBV28 and TRBJ2-3; 7 bases fit TRBD2. The CDR3 consists of 15 residues. CDR1 is MDHEN, CDR2 SYDVKM, per germline. V gave up 4 bases and J gave up 4 bases; unmatched junction bases: 8. CDR3 protein: CASSYLTGGSDTQYF. The DNA for the CDR3 is TGTGCCAGCAGTTACCTAACGGGGGGTTCAGATACGCAGTATTTT.

V usage is TRBV27 and J usage is TRBJ2-1; D is uncertain. Germline V gene data show CDR1 as MNHEY and CDR2 as SMNVEV (reference sequence). CDR3 length: 11 amino acids. V lost 4 bases and J 6 bases, leaving 4 bases between the germline ends. The CDR3 nucleotides are TGTGCCAGCAGTTCGAGCAATGAGCAGTTCTTC. It encodes CASSSSNEQFF.

The chain joins TRBV10-3 to TRBJ1-1; 12 bases match TRBD1. Trimming at V came to 5 bases and at J to 3 bases, leaving 13 bases not matched to a gene. CDR1 is ENHRY and CDR2 is SYGVKD in the germline V gene. The CDR3 totals 18 residues. Written as DNA, the CDR3 is TGTGCCATCAGTAAGGGACAGGGGGCTTTCGTGGGTTACACTGAAGCTTTCTTT. This codes for CAISKGQGAFVGYTEAFF.

This clone was seen a handful of times. The genes are TRBV5-6 and TRBJ1-2, with TRBD1 as a possible D gene (5 bases). The CDR3 is 14 residues long. With 5 bases removed from V and 0 bases from J, the gap between germline ends came to 11 bases. In germline, CDR1 is SGHDT, CDR2 YYEEEE. The CDR3 sequence is CASRVQQANYGYTF. In nucleotides, the CDR3 is TGTGCCAGCAGGGTGCAACAGGCTAACTATGGCTACACCTTC.

This sequence joins TRBV7-9 and TRBJ1-4; D gene ambiguous. Trimming took off 1 base at V and 0 bases at J, with 6 bases between the two ends. The CDR3 has 15 residues. Looked up from germline, CDR1 is SEHNR and CDR2 is FQNEAQ (reference sequence). CDR3 DNA: TGTGCCAGCAGCTTAGTCTCCGCAACTAATGAAAAACTGTTTTTT. Translated: CASSLVSATNEKLFF. Supplemented by reference TRBV7-9 and TRBJ1-4, the full variable domain reads DTGVSQNPRHKITKRGQNVTFRCDPISEHNRLYWYRQTLGQGPEFLTYFQNEAQLEKSRLLSDRFSAERPKGSFSTLEIQRTEQGDSAMYLCASSLVSATNEKLFFGSGTQLSVL.

V usage is TRBV7-8 and J usage is TRBJ2-1; no reliable D call. The CDR3 has 12 residues. Germline-derived CDR1 and CDR2 are SGHVS and FQNEAQ. Trimming removed 5 bases from V and 9 bases from J, with 11 bases in between. CDR3 nucleotides: TGTGCCAGCAGCCCCCGTTCCGGTGAGCAGTTCTTC. Translation gives CASSPRSGEQFF. Full variable domain (missing parts from reference TRBV7-8 and TRBJ2-1): GAGVSQSPRYKVAKRGQDVALRCDPISGHVSLFWYQQALGQGPEFLTYFQNEAQLDKSGLPSDRFFAERPEGSVSTLKIQRTQQEDSAVYLCASSPRSGEQFFGPGTRLTVL.

The gene calls are TRBV5-5 and TRBJ1-4; 7 nucleotides agree with TRBD1. The junction had 0 bases not matched to a gene; V was cut back by 0 bases and J by 7 bases. The germline V gene has CDR1 SGHKS and CDR2 YYEKEE (reference sequence). CDR3 size: 13 residues. CDR3 sequence reads: CASSLAGGEKLFF. The CDR3 region has the DNA TGTGCCAGCAGCTTGGCAGGGGGTGAAAAACTGTTTTTT.

The sample holds one count of this clone. The chain carries TRBV19 and TRBJ1-1; D gene unclear. CDR3 length: 13 amino acids. Germline CDR1 reads LNHDA; CDR2 reads SQIVND (reference sequence). V lost 10 bases and J lost 5, with 17 bases in between. The CDR3 reads CATTPVGRTEAFF. CDR3 coding DNA: TGTGCCACCACCCCGGTGGGGAGGACTGAAGCTTTCTTT. The full variable domain, completed using reference TRBV19 and TRBJ1-1, is DGGITQSPKYLFRKEGQNVTLSCEQNLNHDAMYWYRQDPGQGLRLIYYSQIVNDFQKGDIAEGYSVSREKKESFPLTVTSAQKNPTAFYLCATTPVGRTEAFFGQGTRLTVV.

CDR3 region: CASSSVAGGVNTGELFF. As DNA, the CDR3 is TGTGCCAGCAGCTCCGTAGCGGGAGGGGTGAACACCGGGGAGCTGTTTTTT. The rearrangement uses TRBV5-4 and TRBJ2-2, with 11 bases lining up with TRBD2. Trimming took 3 bases from V and 1 from J; bases not matched to a gene: 5. Germline CDR1 and CDR2: SGHNT and YYREEE (reference sequence). The CDR3 contains 17 residues.

The chain recombines TRBV6-4 with TRBJ1-2; 9 nucleotides agree with TRBD1. The CDR3 runs 16 residues. Germline values: CDR1 MRHNA, CDR2 SNTAGT. Trimming removed 4 bases from V and 7 bases from J; junction bases left unmatched: 13. The CDR3 nucleotides are TGTGCCAGCAGTGCCGAACCGGCCACAGGGGGCGGTGGCTACACCTTC. This translates into CASSAEPATGGGGYTF.

The V call is TRBV7-3, the J call TRBJ1-2; no definite D call. The germline V gene has CDR1 SGHTA and CDR2 FQGTGA. Trimming took 4 bases from V and 6 from J, leaving 21 bases between them. The CDR3 is 16 amino acids. DNA for the CDR3: TGTGCCAGCAGCTCCAGAGGCGGGGTCGGTGTTGATGGCTACACCTTC. Its translation is CASSSRGGVGVDGYTF.

The chain uses TRBV6-1 and TRBJ2-1; 7 nucleotides match TRBD1. The ends lost 5 bases at V and 7 bases at J; junction bases unmatched: 14. Germline V gene sequence: CDR1 MNHNS, CDR2 SASEGT. The CDR3 totals 16 residues. CDR3 in amino acids: CASSKEGAPSSNEQFF. The CDR3 DNA reads TGTGCCAGCAGTAAAGAGGGGGCGCCTTCGTCTAATGAGCAGTTCTTC.

The chain has TRBV15 and TRBJ2-7, with TRBD2 as a possible D gene (5 bases). The ends were cut back, 3 bases at V and 9 bases at J, with 12 bases in the middle. CDR1 and CDR2 from the germline V gene are LNHNV and YYDKDF (reference sequence). This CDR3 has 12 amino acids. The CDR3 DNA is TGTGCCACCAGCAGGCACCGAAGCGGGCAGTACTTC. This codes for CATSRHRSGQYF. Supplemented by reference TRBV15 and TRBJ2-7, the full variable domain reads DAMVIQNPRYQVTQFGKPVTLSCSQTLNHNVMYWYQQKSSQAPKLLFHYYDKDFNNEADTPDNFQSRRPNTSFCFLDIRSPGLGDTAMYLCATSRHRSGQYFGPGTRLTVT.

V usage is TRBV28 and J usage is TRBJ1-2; the match to TRBD1 covers 9 bases. The CDR3 totals 14 residues. From germline, CDR1 is MDHEN and CDR2 SYDVKM. V shed 7 bases, J shed 8 bases, and the junction held 11 bases outside the gene matches. The chain's CDR3 is CASTTAGTGNGYTF. The DNA of the CDR3 is TGTGCCAGCACTACCGCCGGGACAGGGAACGGCTACACCTTC.